The clone carrying this TCR beta chain has a handful of counts. Its antigen is not identified. This specimen comes from a study of post-analysis software for immune sequencing data. Study context: Disease courses included relapsing-remitting, secondary progressive and progressive-relapsing multiple sclerosis.

Germline CDR1 reads SQVTM; CDR2 reads ANQGSEA. The CDR3 spans 14 residues. Deletions cut 5 bases from V and 2 bases from J, with 13 bases between. Tagging with unique molecular identifiers was a feature of the TCR beta cDNA libraries. Starting from about 1 to 10 million T cells, the study yielded 460,000 or so cDNA molecules. Via MiXCR, TCRdb re-called the PCR reads, giving one row per CDR3 protein. This repertoire shows about 680,000 distinct CDR3 sequences, roughly three fifths found once; its top ten account for about 11%. Regarding the study as a whole: The study found TRBV5-6, TRBV5-1 and TRBV20-1 among four to six TRBV segments more frequent in patients than controls. Co-batched samples clustered tightly together by F measure. The study found significantly lower normalized Chao1 diversity in multiple sclerosis patients than in controls.

Sequencing was performed on blood. This clonotype was obtained from a girl aged 2 to 9 with multiple sclerosis. The chain employs TRBV29-1 and TRBJ2-1, with unresolved D. The CDR3 nucleotides are TGCAGCGTTAGAGTATCCCGGACCTACAATGAGCAGTTCTTC. This codes for CSVRVSRTYNEQFF.